The clone carrying this T cell receptor beta chain occurred a few times. These data come from a study of blood T cell repertoires in COVID-19. Study context: Nucleic acid was either cDNA or gDNA, and it came from T cells, B-cell-depleted T cells, or PBMCs.

The CDR3 has 12 residues. V was pared by 1 base and J by 8 bases, with 9 bases between. The germline V gene has CDR1 SEHNR and CDR2 FQNEAQ (reference sequence). Donors were grouped by their self-reported clinical history. Authors' processing steps: Estimation of nucleated cell counts relied on the amplification of reference gene primers. Data came from immunoSEQ multiplex PCR; TCRdb stores just in-frame clones and leaves some out. D and trimming were read from the DNA, whereas the V and J calls and clone size are those reported in that table. The sample lists roughly 520,000 clones; roughly 90% were seen once.

The clonotype originates from a woman aged 40 to 55 who had recovered from COVID-19. The chain couples TRBV7-9 to TRBJ2-7, with a possible D match to TRBD2 (5 bases). The sample consisted of PBMCs or T cells enriched from blood (not recorded which). CDR3 residues: CASSLGGNKQYF. DNA of the CDR3: TGTGCCAGCAGCTTAGGAGGGAATAAGCAGTACTTC.